This is a list of T cell receptor beta chains from one sample in a study of CD8+CD57+ T cells in acquired aplastic anemia. TCRdb passed the reads through MiXCR, listing each CDR3 protein once. The table shows 300,000 or so distinct CDR3 sequences, with under 60% occurring only once. Specimen: sorted CD4+, CD8+, or CD8+CD57+ T cells (not recorded which) from PBMCs. The receptor source for this set is a human donor with aplastic anemia. The CDR3 runs from the conserved cysteine through the conserved F or W.

V gene	CDR3 protein
TRBV5-1	CASSRGTGGFYGYTF
TRBV10-1	CASSERGAAYNEQFF
TRBV7-6	CASSLEQQKNSPLHF
TRBV7-3	CASSLEGRLSYNEQFF
TRBV12-3/TRBV12-4	CASRVDGHYGYTF
TRBV6-1	CASSEAQYGYTF
TRBV7-8	CASSLGDRYRQETQYF
TRBV16	CASSQSPTDRNYGYTF
TRBV19	CAGSMSSGRWNTEAFF
TRBV5-5	CASSLGLSNQPQHF
TRBV11-3	CASSPGKGGETQYF
TRBV6-4	CASSSGGDTGELFF
TRBV7-3	CASSLIAGRQETQYF
TRBV3-1	CASSQDQDRVYYEQYF
TRBV20-1	CSAMTGRTNTEAFF
TRBV19	CASSISGSSTDTQYF
TRBV20-1	CSARTGRSGQGDTQYF
TRBV7-9	CASSLVRGAEYF
TRBV7-3	CASSAGTNGPQHF
TRBV7-6	CASSLEAVSYNEQFF
TRBV2	CASSEIAGSNEQFF
TRBV20-1	CSARPAGQETQYF
TRBV7-9	CASSLGPQSTDTQYF
TRBV9	CASSPDGGQGIGEQYF
TRBV14	CASSPPPGRHYGYTF
TRBV2	CASSVEGQGIVTQYF
TRBV7-9	CASSGDALRAFF
TRBV10-1	CASTSGITDTQYF
TRBV5-5	CASSRGLQGPRDEKLFF
TRBV29-1	CSVGQMNTEAFF
TRBV13	CASSSAGEGSTDTQYF
TRBV20-1	CSATESGSSTDTQYF
TRBV7-9	CASSLIQTEAFF
TRBV2	CASRNSGSDNEQFF
TRBV5-1	CASSWTGPGGQETQYF
TRBV10-3	CAISLAWEEKLFF
TRBV20-1	CSARAGDRQYF
TRBV20-1	CSAGVGETQYF
TRBV5-8	CASSSGLVPTDTQYF
TRBV4-1	CASSQGDSIF
TRBV9	CASSPQSGRTSYEQYF
TRBV29-1	CSVPRGGITNYGYTF
TRBV7-3	CASSFRTAYEQYF
TRBV10-3	CAISGRGEITDTQYF
TRBV7-2	CASSLAGGASEAFF
TRBV9	CASSVATASGGAYTQYF